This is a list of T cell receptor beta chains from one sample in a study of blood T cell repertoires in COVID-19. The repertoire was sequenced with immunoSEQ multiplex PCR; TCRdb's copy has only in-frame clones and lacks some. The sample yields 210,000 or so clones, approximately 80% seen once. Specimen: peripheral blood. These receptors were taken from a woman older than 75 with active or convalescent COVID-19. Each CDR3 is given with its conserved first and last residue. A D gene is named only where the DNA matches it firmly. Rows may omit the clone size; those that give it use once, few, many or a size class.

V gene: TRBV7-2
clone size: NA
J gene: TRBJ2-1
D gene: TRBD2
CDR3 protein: CASSFVAGGRYNEQFF
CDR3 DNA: TGTGCCAGCAGCTTCGTAGCGGGAGGGCGGTACAATGAGCAGTTCTTC

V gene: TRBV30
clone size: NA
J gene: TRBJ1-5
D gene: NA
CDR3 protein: CAWSRGDGINQPQHF
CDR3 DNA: TGTGCCTGGTCCCGCGGGGACGGAATAAATCAGCCCCAGCATTTT

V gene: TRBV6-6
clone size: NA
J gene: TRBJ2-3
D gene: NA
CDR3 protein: CASSYSTTGWTDTQYF
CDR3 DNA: TGTGCCAGCAGTTACTCTACCACAGGCTGGACAGATACGCAGTATTTT

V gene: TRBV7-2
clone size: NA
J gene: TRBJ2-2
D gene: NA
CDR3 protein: CASSLIDGRNTGELFF
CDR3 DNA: TGTGCCAGCAGCTTAATTGACGGGAGGAACACCGGGGAGCTGTTTTTT

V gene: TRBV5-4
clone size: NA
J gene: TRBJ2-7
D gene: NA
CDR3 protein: CASSLTGTYEQYF
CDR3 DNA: TGTGCCAGCTCTCTGACAGGTACCTACGAGCAGTACTTC

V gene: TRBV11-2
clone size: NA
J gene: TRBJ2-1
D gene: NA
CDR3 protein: CASSSFGQEQFF
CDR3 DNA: TGTGCCAGCAGCTCCTTTGGACAGGAGCAGTTCTTC

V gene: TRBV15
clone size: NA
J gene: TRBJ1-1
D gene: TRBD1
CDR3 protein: CATSRYGQGAYTEAFF
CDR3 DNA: TGTGCCACCAGCAGATATGGACAGGGGGCGTACACTGAAGCTTTCTTT

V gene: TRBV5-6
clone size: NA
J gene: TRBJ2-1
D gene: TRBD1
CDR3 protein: CASSSNRGSDEQFF
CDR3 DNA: TGTGCCAGCAGCTCCAACAGGGGTAGCGATGAGCAGTTCTTC

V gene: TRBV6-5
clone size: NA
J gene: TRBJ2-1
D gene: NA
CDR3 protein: CASSYSKLTRRAEQFF
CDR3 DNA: TGTGCCAGCAGTTACTCGAAGTTGACTAGGCGGGCCGAGCAGTTCTTC

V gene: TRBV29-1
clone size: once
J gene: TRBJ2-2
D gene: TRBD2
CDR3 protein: CSVGDYAGGELFF
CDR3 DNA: TGCAGCGTTGGGGACTACGCGGGCGGGGAGCTGTTTTTT

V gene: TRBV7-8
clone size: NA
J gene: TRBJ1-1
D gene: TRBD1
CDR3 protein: CASSRRDSRGTEAFF
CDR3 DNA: TGTGCCAGCAGCCGTAGGGACAGTAGGGGCACTGAAGCTTTCTTT

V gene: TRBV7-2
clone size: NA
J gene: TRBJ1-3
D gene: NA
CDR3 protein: CASSLMTGSTGSTIYF
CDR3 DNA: TGTGCCAGCAGCTTAATGACGGGGTCCACTGGAAGCACCATATATTTT

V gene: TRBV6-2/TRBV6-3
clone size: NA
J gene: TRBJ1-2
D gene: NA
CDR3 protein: CASSYTTRGYTF
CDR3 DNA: TGTGCCAGCAGTTATACGACGAGGGGCTACACCTTC

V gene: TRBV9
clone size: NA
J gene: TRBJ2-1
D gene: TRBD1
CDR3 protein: CASSVTGAPPNEQFF
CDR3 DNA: TGTGCCAGCAGCGTGACAGGGGCCCCCCCCAATGAGCAGTTCTTC

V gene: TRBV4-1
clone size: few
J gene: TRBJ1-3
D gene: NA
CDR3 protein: CASSQDTAATSGNTIYF
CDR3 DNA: TGCGCCAGCAGCCAAGACACGGCGGCGACCTCTGGAAACACCATATATTTT

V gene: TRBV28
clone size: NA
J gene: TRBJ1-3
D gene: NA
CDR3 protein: CASTSTQEVGNTIYF
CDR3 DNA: TGTGCCAGCACCTCCACCCAGGAGGTCGGAAACACCATATATTTT

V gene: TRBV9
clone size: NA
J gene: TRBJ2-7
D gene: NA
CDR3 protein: CASSVASRGGEQYF
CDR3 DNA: TGTGCCAGCAGCGTTGCCTCCAGGGGTGGCGAGCAGTACTTC

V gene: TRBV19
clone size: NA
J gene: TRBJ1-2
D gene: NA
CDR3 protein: CASTTPRAGVYGYTF
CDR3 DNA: TGTGCCAGTACCACCCCCCGGGCAGGGGTCTATGGCTACACCTTC

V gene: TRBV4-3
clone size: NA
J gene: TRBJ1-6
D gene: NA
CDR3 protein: CASSQERSGTYNSPLHF
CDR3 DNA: TGCGCCAGCAGCCAAGAACGGTCAGGGACCTATAATTCACCCCTCCACTTT

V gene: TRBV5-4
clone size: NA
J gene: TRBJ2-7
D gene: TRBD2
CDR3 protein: CASSPSSGGPFEQYF
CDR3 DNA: TGTGCCAGCAGCCCCTCTAGCGGGGGGCCTTTTGAGCAGTACTTC

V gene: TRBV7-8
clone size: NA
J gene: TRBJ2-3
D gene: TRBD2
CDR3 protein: CASSLGLAGGDTQYF
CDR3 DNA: TGTGCCAGCAGCTTAGGACTAGCGGGAGGAGATACGCAGTATTTT

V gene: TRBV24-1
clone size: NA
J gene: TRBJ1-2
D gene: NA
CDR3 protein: CATSDLSGYTF
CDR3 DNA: TGTGCCACCAGTGATTTGAGCGGCTACACCTTC

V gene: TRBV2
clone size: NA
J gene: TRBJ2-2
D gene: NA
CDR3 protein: CASSPIQGTGELFF
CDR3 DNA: TGTGCCAGCAGTCCCATTCAGGGTACCGGGGAGCTGTTTTTT

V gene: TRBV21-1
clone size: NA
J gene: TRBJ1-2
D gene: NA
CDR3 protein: CANPTDPNYGYTF
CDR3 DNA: TGTGCCAACCCGACAGATCCTAACTATGGCTACACCTTC

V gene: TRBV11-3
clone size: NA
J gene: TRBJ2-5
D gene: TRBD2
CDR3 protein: CASSPDFTSGGAGETQYF
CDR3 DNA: TGTGCCAGCAGCCCCGACTTCACTAGCGGGGGGGCCGGAGAGACCCAGTACTTC

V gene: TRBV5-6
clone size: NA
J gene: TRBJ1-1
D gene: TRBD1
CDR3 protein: CASSADRNVAEAFF
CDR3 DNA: TGTGCCAGCAGCGCGGACAGGAACGTGGCTGAAGCTTTCTTT

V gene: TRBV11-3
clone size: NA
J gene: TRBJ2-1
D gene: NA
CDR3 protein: CASSLESGNNEQFF
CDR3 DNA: TGTGCCAGCAGCTTAGAGTCGGGGAACAATGAGCAGTTCTTC

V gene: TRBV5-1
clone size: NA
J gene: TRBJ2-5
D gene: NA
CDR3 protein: CASSLASQAQETQYF
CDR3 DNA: TGCGCCAGCAGCTTGGCCAGCCAGGCCCAAGAGACCCAGTACTTC